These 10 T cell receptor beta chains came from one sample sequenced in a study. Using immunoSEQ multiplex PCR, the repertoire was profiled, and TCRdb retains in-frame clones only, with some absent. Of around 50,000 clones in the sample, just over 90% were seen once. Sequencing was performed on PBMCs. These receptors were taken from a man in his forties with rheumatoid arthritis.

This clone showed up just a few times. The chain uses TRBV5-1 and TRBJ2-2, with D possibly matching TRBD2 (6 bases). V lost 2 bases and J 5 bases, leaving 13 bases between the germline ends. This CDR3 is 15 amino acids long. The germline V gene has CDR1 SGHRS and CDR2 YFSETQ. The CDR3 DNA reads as TGCGCCAGCAGCTTTAGGATAGCGGAAACCGGGGAGCTGTTTTTT. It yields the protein CASSFRIAETGELFF.

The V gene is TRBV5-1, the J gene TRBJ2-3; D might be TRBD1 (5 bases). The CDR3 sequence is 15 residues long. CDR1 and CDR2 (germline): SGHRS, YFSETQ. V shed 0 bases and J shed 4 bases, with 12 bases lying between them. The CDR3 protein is CASSLVLQGPDTQYF. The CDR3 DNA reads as TGCGCCAGCAGCTTGGTTTTGCAGGGCCCAGATACGCAGTATTTT. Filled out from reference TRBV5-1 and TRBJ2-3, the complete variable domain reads KAGVTQTPRYLIKTRGQQVTLSCSPISGHRSVSWYQQTPGQGLQFLFEYFSETQRNKGNFPGRFSGRQFSNSRSEMNVSTLELGDSALYLCASSLVLQGPDTQYFGPGTRLTVL.

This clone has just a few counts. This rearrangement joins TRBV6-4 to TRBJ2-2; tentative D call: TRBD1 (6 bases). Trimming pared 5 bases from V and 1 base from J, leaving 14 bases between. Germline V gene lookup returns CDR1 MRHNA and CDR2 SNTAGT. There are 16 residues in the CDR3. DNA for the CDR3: TGTGCCAGCAGTTTTATACCGGGACAGAACACCGGGGAGCTGTTTTTT. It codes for CASSFIPGQNTGELFF.

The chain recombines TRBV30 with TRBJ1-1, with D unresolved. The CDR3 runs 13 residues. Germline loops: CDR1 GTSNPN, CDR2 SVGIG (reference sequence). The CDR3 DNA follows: TGTGCTATGGGGAGGGCGCAGAACACTGAAGCTTTCTTT. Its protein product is CAMGRAQNTEAFF.

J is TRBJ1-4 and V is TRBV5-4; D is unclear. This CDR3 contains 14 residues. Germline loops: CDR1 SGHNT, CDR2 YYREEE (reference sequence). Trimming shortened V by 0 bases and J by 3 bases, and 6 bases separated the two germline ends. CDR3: CASSLVGPNEKLFF. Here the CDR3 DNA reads TGTGCCAGCAGCTTGGTAGGCCCTAATGAAAAACTGTTTTTT.

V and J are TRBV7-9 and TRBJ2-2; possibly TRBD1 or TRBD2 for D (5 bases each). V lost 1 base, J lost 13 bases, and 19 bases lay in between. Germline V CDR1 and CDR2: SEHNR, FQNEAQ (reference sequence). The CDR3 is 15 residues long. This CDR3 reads CASSLEGTITLALFF. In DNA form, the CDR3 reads TGTGCCAGCAGCTTAGAAGGGACGATAACCTTGGCGCTGTTTTTT.

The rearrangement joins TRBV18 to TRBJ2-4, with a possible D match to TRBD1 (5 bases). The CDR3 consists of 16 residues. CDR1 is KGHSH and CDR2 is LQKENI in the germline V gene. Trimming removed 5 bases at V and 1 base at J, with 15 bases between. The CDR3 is CASSDLGHTAKNIQYF. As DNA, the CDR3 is TGTGCCAGCTCAGACTTAGGACATACCGCCAAAAACATTCAGTACTTC.

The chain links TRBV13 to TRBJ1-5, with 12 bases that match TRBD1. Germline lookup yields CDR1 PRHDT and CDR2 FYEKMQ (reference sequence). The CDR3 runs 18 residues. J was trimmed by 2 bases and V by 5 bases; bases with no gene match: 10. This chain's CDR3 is CASSVGGQGARGNQPQHF. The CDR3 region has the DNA TGTGCCAGCAGCGTTGGGGGACAGGGGGCGCGGGGCAATCAGCCCCAGCATTTT.

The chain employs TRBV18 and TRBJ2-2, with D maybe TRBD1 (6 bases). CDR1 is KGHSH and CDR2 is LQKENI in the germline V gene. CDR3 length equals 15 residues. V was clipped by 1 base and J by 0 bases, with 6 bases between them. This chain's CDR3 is CASSPRTANTGELFF. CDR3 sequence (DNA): TGTGCCAGCTCACCACGGACAGCGAACACCGGGGAGCTGTTTTTT. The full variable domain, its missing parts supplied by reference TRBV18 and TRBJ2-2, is NAGVMQNPRHLVRRRGQEARLRCSPMKGHSHVYWYRQLPEEGLKFMVYLQKENIIDESGMPKERFSAEFPKEGPSILRIQQVVRGDSAAYFCASSPRTANTGELFFGEGSRLTVL.

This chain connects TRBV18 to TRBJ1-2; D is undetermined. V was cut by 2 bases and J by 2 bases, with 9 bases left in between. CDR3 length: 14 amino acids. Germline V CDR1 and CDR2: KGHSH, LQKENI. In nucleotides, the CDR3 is TGTGCCAGCTCACCAGGGAGCTCAAACTATGGCTACACCTTC. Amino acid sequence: CASSPGSSNYGYTF.